This is a list of T cell receptor beta chains from one sample in a study of post-analysis software for immune sequencing data. TCRdb passed the PCR reads through MiXCR, listing each CDR3 protein once. The sample yields over 700,000 distinct CDR3 sequences, about 32% seen once. The sequenced material came from blood. The receptors here all came from a girl between 10 and 17 years old with multiple sclerosis. The CDR3 runs from the conserved cysteine through the conserved F or W. A D gene is named only where the DNA matches it firmly. Where a row states a size, it is once, few, many or the class of an expanded clone; other rows omit it.

v_gene	d_gene	j_gene	abundance	CDR3nt	CDR3aa
TRBV10-3	NA	TRBJ2-7	NA	TGTGCCATCAGTGATAGGGGGGGTGGGCCTCACTTAGGAAACGAGCAGTACTTC	CAISDRGGGPHLGNEQYF
TRBV5-6	NA	TRBJ2-5	NA	TGTGCCAGCAGCTTTCTGTCTGTCCAAGAGACCCAGTACTTC	CASSFLSVQETQYF
TRBV6-5	TRBD1	TRBJ1-5	NA	TGTGCCAGCAGTCAGACAGGGGGCGGCAATCGGCCCCAGCATTTT	CASSQTGGGNRPQHF
TRBV28	TRBD1	TRBJ1-1	NA	TGTGCCAGCAGTATTTCTCACCCAGGGGGGGGCGGAGAAGCTTTCTTT	CASSISHPGGGGEAFF
TRBV5-1	TRBD1	TRBJ2-7	NA	TGCGCCAGCAGTTTTAATCCCGGGACAGGCTACGAGCAGTACTTC	CASSFNPGTGYEQYF
TRBV30	TRBD2	TRBJ2-3	NA	TGTGCCTGGTCCCGATCCCGAATGGGACTAGCGGGAGCAGATACGCAGTATTTT	CAWSRSRMGLAGADTQYF
TRBV3-1	NA	TRBJ1-2	NA	TGTGCCAGCAGCCAAGACCGGCTAGGACATGGCTACACCTTC	CASSQDRLGHGYTF
TRBV28	TRBD2	TRBJ2-5	once	TGTGCCAGCCGCTCTAGCGGGAGTGGGGTGCGGGAGACCCAGTACTTC	CASRSSGSGVRETQYF
TRBV4-1	TRBD1	TRBJ2-3	NA	TGCGCCAGCAGCCAGACGGACAGGGTTGCAGATACGCAGTATTTT	CASSQTDRVADTQYF
TRBV28	NA	TRBJ1-1	NA	TGTGCCACAGGAGAAATGAACACTGAAGCTTTCTTT	CATGEMNTEAFF
TRBV2	TRBD2	TRBJ2-3	few	TGTGCCAGCAGTGAAAACCTAGCGGGACGCACAGATACGCAGTATTTT	CASSENLAGRTDTQYF
TRBV5-1	TRBD2	TRBJ2-1	NA	TGCGCCAGCGGCTTGGGGAGGGTTGGATACAATGAGCAGTTCTTC	CASGLGRVGYNEQFF
TRBV19	NA	TRBJ2-6	NA	TGTGCCAGTAGTATAGATCCGTCTGGGGCCAACGTCCTGACTTTC	CASSIDPSGANVLTF
TRBV4-1	TRBD1	TRBJ1-1	few	TGCGCCAGCAGCCGATCGGGACAGGTGATAGCTTTCTTT	CASSRSGQVIAFF
TRBV3-1	TRBD2	TRBJ2-3	NA	TGTGCCAGCAGCCCAAGTCTTATGACTAGCGGGCCGCAGTATTTT	CASSPSLMTSGPQYF
TRBV20-1	NA	TRBJ2-1	many	TGCAGTGTCCCCAGGGGGGGGGTCAACAATGAGCAGTTCTTC	CSVPRGGVNNEQFF
TRBV7-2	TRBD2	TRBJ2-3	NA	TGTGCCAGCAGCTTTGTGCCCCTAGCGGGAGTCAAGAATACGCAGTATTTT	CASSFVPLAGVKNTQYF
TRBV5-4	NA	TRBJ2-1	few	TGTGCCAGCAGCAACGTGCTAGCGTTGTACAATGAGCAGTTCTTC	CASSNVLALYNEQFF
TRBV29-1	TRBD2	TRBJ2-1	NA	TGCAGCGGAGGGGAGGGCGGGGGTTACAATGAGCAGTTCTTC	CSGGEGGGYNEQFF
TRBV7-2	TRBD1	TRBJ2-4	few	TGTGCCAGCAGCTTAACAGGGGCACAGGCCAAAAACATTCAGTACTTC	CASSLTGAQAKNIQYF
TRBV29-1	TRBD1	TRBJ1-5	few	TGCAGCGTTGTCGAGGGTACCACAGGGGCTAATCAGCCCCAGCATTTT	CSVVEGTTGANQPQHF
TRBV7-2	NA	TRBJ2-7	once	TGTGCCAGCAGCCCAGAGCGGGCCTCCTACGAGCAGTACTTC	CASSPERASYEQYF
TRBV29-1	NA	TRBJ1-2	few	TGCAGCGTTGACTATGAGTATGGCTACACCTTC	CSVDYEYGYTF
TRBV20-1	TRBD1	TRBJ2-1	many	TGCAGTGCTAGCTATGGGACAGGGGGAAATGAGCAGTTCTTC	CSASYGTGGNEQFF
TRBV10-3	NA	TRBJ2-5	many	TGTGCCATCAGTGAGAGTCCACGAGAGACCCAGTACTTC	CAISESPRETQYF
TRBV15	NA	TRBJ2-3	many	TGTGCCACCAGCAGGCAAACCACAGATACGCAGTATTTT	CATSRQTTDTQYF
TRBV20-1	NA	TRBJ2-3	NA	TGCAGTGCTAGGGACGTCGGGACGGTACTCACAGATACGCAGTATTTT	CSARDVGTVLTDTQYF
TRBV21-1	NA	TRBJ2-5	NA	TGTGCCAGCAGCAAATCAGCACCGGCAGTGGAGACCCAGTACTTC	CASSKSAPAVETQYF
TRBV7-2	NA	TRBJ2-4	NA	TGTGCCAGCAGCTTAGCGCGCGATTCACGGGAGCAGTACTTC	CASSLARDSREQYF
TRBV25-1	NA	TRBJ1-2	NA	TGTGCCAGCAGTGAATTGGGGTCGGCTAACTATGGCTACACCTTC	CASSELGSANYGYTF
TRBV28	NA	TRBJ2-7	few	TGTGCCAGCAGTTTTAAGATCCCCCCCAGGCTAGCGCGTTACGAGCAGTACTTC	CASSFKIPPRLARYEQYF
TRBV2	NA	TRBJ1-4	NA	TGTGCCAGCGGAAGGGACGGTCGGAAGGAAAAACTGTTTTTT	CASGRDGRKEKLFF
TRBV12-3/TRBV12-4	TRBD1	TRBJ1-1	NA	TGTGCCAGCAGCTTCCAAAGGGGGCAGAACACTGAAGCTTTCTTT	CASSFQRGQNTEAFF
TRBV5-1	NA	TRBJ2-4	NA	TGCGCCAGCAGCCAGGAGACAGGACCAAACATTCAGTACTTC	CASSQETGPNIQYF
TRBV10-2	TRBD2	TRBJ2-7	NA	TGCGCCAGCAGTGAGTTCACTAGCGGGCTGGGCGAGCAGTACTTC	CASSEFTSGLGEQYF
TRBV27	NA	TRBJ2-7	NA	TGTGCCAGCCGAGCGATCGACCGGTGGTACGAGCAGTACTTC	CASRAIDRWYEQYF
TRBV12-3/TRBV12-4	NA	TRBJ2-2	NA	TGTGCCAGCAGGGAGAGGGCGAACACCGGGGAGCTGTTTTTT	CASRERANTGELFF
TRBV4-1	NA	TRBJ1-2	NA	TGCGCCAGCAGCCCTTCGGGGACCGACTATGGCTACACCTTC	CASSPSGTDYGYTF
TRBV9	NA	TRBJ1-5	few	TGTGCCAGCAGCCCCCAAAGGGACGGTCAGCCCCAGCATTTT	CASSPQRDGQPQHF
TRBV7-2	NA	TRBJ2-7	few	TGTGCCAGCAGCTTAAGAACAGGGGGGGGCTACGAGCAGTACTTC	CASSLRTGGGYEQYF
TRBV24-1	NA	TRBJ1-5	few	TGTGCCACATGGGGAGGACCCTTGGCGTATAGCAATCAGCCCCAGCATTTT	CATWGGPLAYSNQPQHF
TRBV7-2	NA	TRBJ2-3	NA	TGTGCCAGCAGCTTAGGAGGGAAAGATACGCAGTATTTT	CASSLGGKDTQYF
TRBV7-9	TRBD2	TRBJ2-1	few	TGTGCCAGCAGCCCTAGCGGGGGGGCCAATGAGCAGTTCTTC	CASSPSGGANEQFF
TRBV28	TRBD1	TRBJ2-7	NA	TGTGCCAGCAGGGGGGACAGGGGGTCCTACGAGCAGTACTTC	CASRGDRGSYEQYF
TRBV12-3/TRBV12-4	NA	TRBJ2-2	few	TGTGCCACATTTCCCGGGCAGGACCCGAACACCGGGGAGCTGTTTTTT	CATFPGQDPNTGELFF
TRBV3-1	NA	TRBJ1-1	NA	TGTGCCAGCAGCCAAGGGGGCCGAGTGGGCACTGAAGCTTTCTTT	CASSQGGRVGTEAFF
TRBV6-6	NA	TRBJ1-2	NA	TGTGCCAGCAGTTACTCACAGGGAGATGGCTACACCTTC	CASSYSQGDGYTF
TRBV7-8	NA	TRBJ2-5	NA	TGTGCCAGCAGCTTAGCAGGGGCCGTGGGGGAGACCCAGTACTTC	CASSLAGAVGETQYF
TRBV4-1	NA	TRBJ1-1	NA	TGCGCCAGCAGTGGTCCTACTGAAGCTTTCTTT	CASSGPTEAFF
TRBV5-1	NA	TRBJ1-1	NA	TGCGCCAGCAGCTCAGGGGCAGTGAACACTGAAGCTTTCTTT	CASSSGAVNTEAFF
TRBV7-2	NA	TRBJ2-3	NA	TGTGCCAGCAGCGCCGGGACTTGGAACCCAGATACGCAGTATTTT	CASSAGTWNPDTQYF
TRBV5-6	TRBD1	TRBJ1-4	few	TGTGCCAGCAGCAAGGACAGGAGAGATGAAAAACTGTTTTTT	CASSKDRRDEKLFF
TRBV6-5	NA	TRBJ1-2	few	TGTGCCAGCAGGGGGGCCAGAAAAATTAACTATGGCTACACCTTC	CASRGARKINYGYTF
TRBV12-3/TRBV12-4	TRBD1	TRBJ1-6	NA	TGTGCCAGCAGCCCACGACAGGGTGAAGGTTCACCCCTCCACTTT	CASSPRQGEGSPLHF
TRBV29-1	TRBD2	TRBJ2-3	NA	TGCAGCGTTGAGAGGCTAGCGGGCGGCGATACGCAGTATTTT	CSVERLAGGDTQYF